Presented here are 26 T cell receptor beta chains from one specimen sequenced in a study of shared clonotypes between healthy human individuals (dated by TCRdb to 2018 to 2020). The library was produced with the immunoSEQ multiplex PCR assay. TCRdb carries this immuneACCESS record with in-frame sequences only. Its versions omit some clonotypes, under half of them owing to an unresolved V gene in the studies checked, with the rest unexplained. The sample profile shows over a million clones; roughly 80% of them were found once. Less than 1.5% of the sample comes from the top ten. The sample was memory CD4+ T cells sorted from blood. Interpreted using the paper, the cell subset or site label stands for: CD45RA-negative fraction. The receptors shown here come from a man between 18 and 35 years old in good health.

The J gene is TRBJ2-7, the V gene TRBV25-1; 9 bases fit TRBD2. The germline V gene encodes CDR1 MGHDK and CDR2 SYGVNS. This CDR3 is 16 amino acids long. V lost 1 base and J lost 0; bases outside the gene matches: 4. DNA for the CDR3: TGTGCCAGCAGTGAATTGAGTAGCGGGAGCTCCTACGAGCAGTACTTC. It translates to CASSELSSGSSYEQYF.

The chain recombines TRBV5-6 with TRBJ2-5, with D unresolved. Germline values: CDR1 SGHDT, CDR2 YYEEEE. The CDR3 is 11 amino acids. V lost 2 bases, J lost 8 bases, and 7 bases lay in between. Written as DNA, the CDR3 is TGTGCCAGCAGCTTCACCGGCACCCAGTACTTC. Residues: CASSFTGTQYF.

The chain carries TRBV29-1 and TRBJ1-2; D possibly corresponds to TRBD1 (6 bases). The CDR3 is made up of 15 amino acids. CDR1 is SQVTM, CDR2 ANQGSEA, per germline. V lost 5 bases and J 0 bases, leaving 16 bases between the germline ends. Here the CDR3 DNA reads TGCAGCGTTACGGGACAACTTGGGCCTAACTATGGCTACACCTTC. Encoded protein: CSVTGQLGPNYGYTF.

The chain combines TRBV30 with TRBJ2-3; D is uncertain. CDR1 is GTSNPN and CDR2 is SVGIG in the germline V gene (reference sequence). This CDR3 has 14 residues. Trimming stripped 4 bases from V and 2 bases from J, with 13 bases between. Here the CDR3 reads CAWNPSPSTDTQYF. The DNA for the CDR3 is TGTGCCTGGAACCCTTCGCCTTCCACAGATACGCAGTATTTT.

This chain connects TRBV18 to TRBJ1-5; a possible D gene is TRBD1 (6 bases). The V gene's germline CDR1 is KGHSH and CDR2 LQKENI. Trimming pared 5 bases from V and 0 bases from J, leaving 8 bases between. The CDR3 length is 14 residues. Written as DNA, the CDR3 is TGTGCCAGCTCAGGACAGAATAGCAATCAGCCCCAGCATTTT. Protein product: CASSGQNSNQPQHF.

This chain links TRBV11-2 with TRBJ2-7; 7 bases line up with TRBD1. There are 14 residues in the CDR3. With 4 bases clipped from V and 7 bases from J, the junction kept 10 bases outside the gene matches. CDR1 and CDR2 from the germline V gene are SGHAT and FQNNGV. In DNA, the CDR3 is TGTGCCAGCAGCTCCTTGACAGGGCTTGGGGAGCAGTACTTC. It translates to CASSSLTGLGEQYF.

This clone was seen a handful of times. The chain couples TRBV5-1 to TRBJ2-5, with D perhaps TRBD1 (6 bases). CDR1 and CDR2 (germline): SGHRS, YFSETQ. There are 14 residues in the CDR3. With 3 bases removed from V and 6 bases from J, the gap between germline ends came to 15 bases. Here the CDR3 DNA reads TGCGCCAGCAGCTCGGGACAACGAGGGCAGACCCAGTACTTC. This sequence encodes CASSSGQRGQTQYF.

The genes are TRBV30 and TRBJ1-2; D unclear. Trimming removed 1 base from V and 3 bases from J, with 9 bases in between. The CDR3 covers 13 residues. Germline CDR1 GTSNPN, CDR2 SVGIG (reference sequence). The CDR3 reads CAWSAGVYYGYTF. CDR3 nucleotide sequence: TGTGCCTGGAGTGCGGGTGTGTACTATGGCTACACCTTC.

This clone was found once. The V and J genes are TRBV7-6 and TRBJ2-1; D is ambiguous. Trimming took 2 bases from V and 7 from J, leaving 15 bases between them. Germline lookup yields CDR1 SGHVS and CDR2 FNYEAQ. This CDR3 has 15 residues. The chain's CDR3 is CASSLRPLPRNEQFF. For the CDR3, the DNA is TGTGCCAGCAGCTTACGGCCTCTACCACGAAATGAGCAGTTCTTC.

This chain links TRBV7-9 with TRBJ2-5; TRBD2 matches 14 bases. Germline CDR1 is SEHNR and CDR2 is FQNEAQ (reference sequence). The CDR3 has 16 amino acids. V trimming: 5 bases; J trimming: 2 bases; junction bases outside the gene matches: 4. CDR3 nucleotide sequence: TGTGCCAGCAGCCCTGGACTAGCGGGGGGTCAAGAGACCCAGTACTTC. Its translation: CASSPGLAGGQETQYF. Supplemented by reference TRBV7-9 and TRBJ2-5, the full variable domain reads DTGVSQNPRHKITKRGQNVTFRCDPISEHNRLYWYRQTLGQGPEFLTYFQNEAQLEKSRLLSDRFSAERPKGSFSTLEIQRTEQGDSAMYLCASSPGLAGGQETQYFGPGTRLLVL.

This clone was recorded many times. This rearrangement joins TRBV10-2 to TRBJ1-4; D unclear. Germline lookup yields CDR1 WSHSY and CDR2 SAAADI. Trimming stripped 6 bases from V and 7 bases from J, with 15 bases between. The CDR3 loop spans 14 amino acids. As DNA, the CDR3 is TGCGCCAGCAGCATGTCGCTTGTGGGTGAAAAACTGTTTTTT. Translating it yields CASSMSLVGEKLFF.

The chain carries TRBV10-3 and TRBJ2-7, with TRBD1 matching over 8 bases. V dropped 6 bases and J dropped 3; count of bases not matched to a gene: 7. Germline CDR1 reads ENHRY; CDR2 reads SYGVKD. The CDR3 is made up of 14 amino acids. The CDR3 DNA reads TGTGCCATCAGCAGGACAGGGCCAAACTACGAGCAGTACTTC. Translated, it gives CAISRTGPNYEQYF.

This chain links TRBV7-9 with TRBJ2-5; a weak D match, TRBD2 (6 bases). Germline-derived CDR1 and CDR2 are SEHNR and FQNEAQ (reference sequence). V was cut by 1 base and J by 4 bases, with 19 bases left in between. This CDR3 contains 17 residues. The CDR3 DNA follows: TGTGCCAGCAGCTTAGGGTATAACGGGGGACTTCGAGAGACCCAGTACTTC. It codes for CASSLGYNGGLRETQYF.

V is TRBV4-2 and J is TRBJ1-4, with D maybe TRBD1 (5 bases). Between the trimmed V and J ends, which lost 4 bases and 5 bases, there was a span of 11 bases. Per the germline V gene, CDR1 is LGHNA and CDR2 is YNFKEQ. The CDR3 has 14 amino acids. The CDR3 reads CASSPTDMNEKLFF. The CDR3 DNA reads as TGTGCCAGCAGCCCTACGGACATGAATGAAAAACTGTTTTTT.

The chain links TRBV5-1 to TRBJ1-2, with TRBD1 as a possible D gene (5 bases). V gave up 0 bases and J gave up 8 bases, with 17 bases separating them. The germline gives CDR1 SGHRS, CDR2 YFSETQ. The CDR3 is 15 residues long. CDR3 nucleotide sequence: TGCGCCAGCAGCTTGGTATCCTCAGGGTCCAGCGGCTACACCTTC. Its protein is CASSLVSSGSSGYTF.

The chain couples TRBV7-2 to TRBJ2-3; possibly TRBD1 for D (6 bases). The V end was cut by 8 bases, the J end by 7 bases, with 10 bases between. CDR1 and CDR2 (germline): SGHTA, FQGNSA. The CDR3 contains 11 residues. CDR3 loop: CASVGAYTQYF. CDR3 nucleotides: TGTGCCAGCGTGGGGGCTTATACGCAGTATTTT.

The chain employs TRBV4-1 and TRBJ2-1; D call uncertain. CDR3 length: 14 residues. CDR1 is MGHRA and CDR2 is YSYEKL in the germline V gene. Trimming left V 3 bases short and J 6 bases short, with 12 bases between. As DNA, the CDR3 is TGCGCCAGCAGCCACCCACCTCAGAGCAATGAGCAGTTCTTC. Translating gives CASSHPPQSNEQFF.

This clone occurred once. The chain combines TRBV11-3 with TRBJ2-1; D ambiguous. CDR3 length: 12 residues. Germline V lookup: CDR1 SGHNT, CDR2 YENEEA. The V end lost 1 base, the J end lost 10 bases, and 8 bases lay between the germline ends. The CDR3 reads CASSLAAGEQFF. In DNA form, the CDR3 reads TGTGCCAGCAGCTTAGCGGCCGGGGAGCAGTTCTTC.

The chain is built from TRBV7-2 and TRBJ1-5; D might be TRBD1 (6 bases). Looked up from germline, CDR1 is SGHTA and CDR2 is FQGNSA. The CDR3 totals 14 residues. Between the trimmed V and J ends, which lost 5 bases and 6 bases, there was a span of 14 bases. The CDR3 DNA sequence: TGTGCCAGCAGCAAAGGGGGGGTAGGTCAGCCCCAGCATTTT. As protein: CASSKGGVGQPQHF.

This clone was recorded once. The chain joins TRBV19 to TRBJ1-4, with a tentative D call TRBD1 (6 bases). The CDR3 runs 15 residues. CDR1 is LNHDA and CDR2 is SQIVND in the germline V gene (reference sequence). The ends were cut back, 7 bases at V and 7 bases at J, with 19 bases in the middle. The DNA of the CDR3 is TGTGCCAGTACCCGCGGGAGAGGGGGGACTGAAAAACTGTTTTTT. Translated: CASTRGRGGTEKLFF.

The chain is built from TRBV29-1 and TRBJ2-2; 9 bases fit TRBD1. This CDR3 has 17 amino acids. Looked up from germline, CDR1 is SQVTM and CDR2 is ANQGSEA. Trimming at V came to 6 bases and at J to 5 bases, leaving 16 bases not matched to a gene. This chain's CDR3 is CSVLGSGDRETTGELFF. CDR3 sequence (DNA): TGCAGCGTCCTAGGATCGGGGGACAGGGAGACTACCGGGGAGCTGTTTTTT.

This chain connects TRBV10-3 to TRBJ2-7; 9 bases are a match to TRBD2. CDR3 length equals 14 residues. Germline CDR1 reads ENHRY; CDR2 reads SYGVKD. The V gene end was trimmed by 2 bases and the J gene end by 4 bases; junction bases not matched to a gene: 3. CDR3: CAISESGRPYEQYF. The CDR3 DNA sequence: TGTGCCATCAGTGAGAGCGGGAGGCCATACGAGCAGTACTTC.

Concerning this clone itself: This may come from a read error, since a much larger clone is one base off. Distinct nucleotide sequences in the sample also encode this CDR3. This sequence joins TRBV30 and TRBJ2-7; D is unresolved. This CDR3 has 13 residues. V was shortened by 3 bases and J by 4 bases, with 13 bases between the two germline ends. The germline V gene has CDR1 GTSNPN and CDR2 SVGIG (reference sequence). The CDR3 sequence is CAWSVPPVYEQYF. The CDR3 nucleotides are TGTGCCTGGAGCGTCCCCCCGGTATACGAGCAGTACTTC.

This chain links TRBV7-9 with TRBJ2-7; D gene unclear. Looked up from germline, CDR1 is SEHNR and CDR2 is FQNEAQ (reference sequence). Trimming stripped 3 bases from V and 0 bases from J, with 9 bases between. The CDR3 loop spans 14 amino acids. This CDR3 reads CASSFAIPSYEQYF. The CDR3 nucleotides read TGTGCCAGCAGCTTCGCTATACCCTCCTACGAGCAGTACTTC.

The CDR3 here is CASSAYREGGGYTF. Here the CDR3 DNA reads TGTGCCAGCAGTGCCTACAGGGAAGGGGGCGGCTACACCTTC. V gene TRBV6-1 combines with J gene TRBJ1-2; TRBD1 matches 7 bases. Germline lookup yields CDR1 MNHNS and CDR2 SASEGT. There are 14 residues in the CDR3. V shed 4 bases and J 8 bases; nucleotides not matched to a gene: 10.

The CDR3 region is CASSLGLAGGLDEQFF. DNA for the CDR3: TGTGCCAGCAGCTTGGGGCTAGCGGGAGGTCTTGATGAGCAGTTCTTC. The chain couples TRBV5-8 to TRBJ2-1; 11 bases align to TRBD2. V was clipped by 0 bases and J by 8 bases; unmatched bases: 7. The V gene's germline CDR1 is SGHTS and CDR2 YDEGEE. This CDR3 has 16 residues. Supplemented by reference TRBV5-8 and TRBJ2-1, the full variable domain reads EAGVTQSPTHLIKTRGQQATLRCSPISGHTSVYWYQQALGLGLQFLLWYDEGEERNRGNFPPRFSGRQFPNYSSELNVNALELEDSALYLCASSLGLAGGLDEQFFGPGTRLTVL.